This T cell receptor (beta chain) was retrieved from a study of blood T cell repertoires in COVID-19. Study-wide context: Italy, Spain and the United States were the sources of the convalescent and acute COVID-19 samples.

After removal of 4 bases from V and 7 bases from J, the junction contained 15 bases not matched to a gene. The CDR3 runs 17 residues. Germline CDR1 SGHRS, CDR2 YFSETQ. Original handling: Cell counts per sample came from amplifying reference gene primers. Using immunoSEQ multiplex PCR, the repertoire was profiled, and TCRdb retains in-frame clones only, with some absent. V and J calls and clone size come straight from that table; D and trimming were deduced from the DNA. The data show over 110,000 clones, around 80% seen once. The chain has TRBV5-1 and TRBJ2-2, with TRBD2 identical over 8 bases. The TCR originated in an elderly man with acute or convalescent COVID-19. Sequencing used peripheral blood. As DNA, the CDR3 is TGCGCCAGCAGCCCGGACGGGACTAGAGGAATGGGCGGGGAGCTGTTTTTT. Translated: CASSPDGTRGMGGELFF. The whole variable domain, remainder taken from reference TRBV5-1 and TRBJ2-2, is KAGVTQTPRYLIKTRGQQVTLSCSPISGHRSVSWYQQTPGQGLQFLFEYFSETQRNKGNFPGRFSGRQFSNSRSEMNVSTLELGDSALYLCASSPDGTRGMGGELFFGEGSRLTVL.